These T cell receptor beta chains were read from a single sample in a study of control samples from healthy donors and cancer patients. This table comes from immunoSEQ multiplex PCR, and its TCRdb copy is limited to in-frame clones, with some not included. There are 78,000 or so clones in the sample; 87% occur only once, and around 3.8% lies in the top ten. The sequencing sample was made of blood. These receptors were collected from a woman aged 45-59 years in good health. Both conserved end residues are part of each CDR3. D genes are given only for firm matches. Expanded clones are given a class, and other clones once, few, many or no size at all.

D | J | size | V | CDR3 | DNA
. | TRBJ2-5 | once | TRBV18 | CASSPMDGAQETQYF | TGTGCCAGCTCACCCATGGACGGGGCCCAAGAGACCCAGTACTTC
. | TRBJ2-3 | once | TRBV3-1/TRBV3-2 | CASSQDQLETFTDTQYF | TGTGCCAGCAGCCAAGATCAACTCGAGACCTTCACAGATACGCAGTATTTT
TRBD1 | TRBJ1-1 | . | TRBV6-5 | CASSFDRDTEAFF | TGTGCCAGCAGCTTTGACAGGGACACTGAAGCTTTCTTT
. | TRBJ2-6 | . | TRBV28 | CASSSFSGANVLTF | TGTGCCAGCAGTTCCTTCTCTGGGGCCAACGTCCTGACTTTC
. | TRBJ1-3 | once | TRBV27 | CASSPTASGNTIYF | TGTGCCAGCAGCCCGACAGCCTCTGGAAACACCATATATTTT
. | TRBJ1-1 | . | TRBV7-6 | CASSLGRMNTEAFF | TGTGCCAGCAGCTTAGGGAGAATGAACACTGAAGCTTTCTTT
. | TRBJ1-2 | . | TRBV6-5 | CASSYSGQVYGYTF | TGTGCCAGCAGTTACTCGGGACAAGTCTATGGCTACACCTTC
TRBD2 | TRBJ2-5 | . | TRBV5-1 | CASTLAGSYQETQYF | TGCGCCAGCACCCTAGCGGGATCGTACCAAGAGACCCAGTACTTC
TRBD1 | TRBJ1-3 | . | TRBV19 | CASSTGTGVSTVYF | TGTGCCAGTAGTACCGGGACAGGGGTTTCTACTGTGTATTTT
. | TRBJ2-2 | . | TRBV5-5 | CASSFIGELFF | TGTGCCAGCAGCTTTATAGGGGAGCTGTTTTTT
. | TRBJ2-1 | . | TRBV5-1 | CASSLGHNEQFF | TGCGCCAGCAGCTTGGGGCACAATGAGCAGTTCTTC
. | TRBJ1-5 | . | TRBV6-5 | CASSYSQGYQPQHF | TGTGCCAGCAGTTACTCTCAGGGATATCAGCCCCAGCATTTT
. | TRBJ1-1 | once | TRBV9 | CASSVDFRGVGTEAFF | TGTGCCAGCAGCGTAGATTTCAGAGGCGTCGGCACTGAAGCTTTCTTT
. | TRBJ2-3 | once | TRBV5-1 | CASKSVGSTDTQYF | TGCGCCAGTAAATCAGTGGGAAGCACAGATACGCAGTATTTT
TRBD1 | TRBJ1-1 | . | TRBV18 | CASSLGQGNTEAFF | TGTGCCAGCTCACTCGGACAGGGGAACACTGAAGCTTTCTTT
. | TRBJ1-1 | . | TRBV28 | CASSIEFHLGRVISGTEAFF | TGTGCCAGCAGCATTGAGTTTCACCTGGGCCGGGTAATCAGTGGCACTGAAGCTTTCTTT
TRBD1 | TRBJ1-1 | . | TRBV9 | CASSVEGGDFTEAFF | TGTGCCAGCAGCGTAGAAGGGGGCGACTTCACTGAAGCTTTCTTT
TRBD1 | TRBJ1-2 | . | TRBV27 | CATGTGWGYTF | TGTGCCACCGGGACAGGGTGGGGCTACACCTTC
. | TRBJ1-5 | . | TRBV27 | CASSLNVNQPQHF | TGTGCCAGCAGTTTAAATGTGAATCAGCCCCAGCATTTT
. | TRBJ2-1 | . | TRBV9 | CASSPSGGFYNEQFF | TGTGCCAGCAGCCCCTCCGGGGGATTTTACAATGAGCAGTTCTTC
. | TRBJ1-1 | . | TRBV28 | CASRGAGTLMKTEAFF | TGTGCCAGCAGGGGGGCCGGGACATTGATGAAGACTGAAGCTTTCTTT
. | TRBJ2-3 | . | TRBV7-2 | CASSLAVLGSTDTQYF | TGTGCCAGCAGCTTAGCGGTGTTAGGTAGCACAGATACGCAGTATTTT
TRBD1 | TRBJ2-5 | . | TRBV6-5 | CASRGQGQETQYF | TGTGCCAGCAGAGGACAGGGCCAAGAGACCCAGTACTTC
TRBD1 | TRBJ2-1 | . | TRBV7-3 | CAPPRTGYNEQFF | TGTGCCCCCCCCCGGACAGGGTACAATGAGCAGTTCTTC
. | TRBJ1-5 | . | TRBV29-1 | CSVLQGNQPQHF | TGCAGCGTTTTACAGGGTAATCAGCCCCAGCATTTT
TRBD2 | TRBJ2-3 | . | TRBV18 | CASSPQIGRTDTQYF | TGTGCCAGCTCACCACAAATCGGGAGGACAGATACGCAGTATTTT
. | TRBJ1-5 | . | TRBV12-3/TRBV12-4 | CASSLSWGQPQHF | TGTGCCAGCAGTTTATCTTGGGGACAGCCCCAGCATTTT
TRBD1 | TRBJ1-1 | . | TRBV29-1 | CSALQGANTEAFF | TGCAGCGCTCTACAGGGGGCGAACACTGAAGCTTTCTTT
TRBD2 | TRBJ2-3 | . | TRBV24-1 | CATSDQAYGLAGVSPLSTDTQYF | TGTGCCACCAGTGATCAAGCCTACGGACTAGCGGGAGTATCCCCACTAAGCACAGATACGCAGTATTTT
. | TRBJ2-7 | . | TRBV2 | CASSVLGYEQYF | TGTGCCAGCAGTGTTTTGGGATACGAGCAGTACTTC
TRBD1 | TRBJ1-2 | . | TRBV5-1 | CASSLRTGLEFGYTF | TGCGCCAGCAGCCTAAGGACAGGATTGGAGTTCGGCTACACCTTC
TRBD2 | TRBJ2-1 | . | TRBV5-1 | CASSLDLAGGGTPLFF | TGCGCCAGCAGCTTGGATCTAGCGGGAGGGGGAACTCCTCTGTTCTTC
. | TRBJ2-3 | . | TRBV5-1 | CASRWGGIATDTQYF | TGCGCCAGCAGGTGGGGGGGCATTGCGACAGATACGCAGTATTTT
. | TRBJ1-6 | few | TRBV19 | CASRGTSKNSPLHF | TGTGCCAGTCGCGGGACTAGTAAAAATTCACCCCTCCACTTT
. | TRBJ2-3 | few | TRBV5-8 | CASSLGLGGSGTDTQYF | TGTGCCAGCAGCTTGGGTCTTGGGGGTTCAGGCACAGATACGCAGTATTTT
TRBD2 | TRBJ2-5 | . | TRBV10-3 | CAISEGTGTSVQETQYF | TGTGCCATCAGTGAGGGAACCGGGACTAGCGTACAAGAGACCCAGTACTTC
. | TRBJ1-1 | few | TRBV19 | CASKRNTEAFF | TGTGCCAGTAAGAGGAACACTGAAGCTTTCTTT
. | TRBJ1-6 | . | TRBV27 | CASSLTGAGVSPLHF | TGTGCCAGCAGTTTAACGGGGGCGGGCGTGTCACCCCTCCACTTT
. | TRBJ2-2 | . | TRBV4-1 | CASSQGPITNTGELFF | TGCGCCAGCAGCCAAGGCCCAATTACGAACACCGGGGAGCTGTTTTTT
. | TRBJ2-7 | . | TRBV30 | CGASLTHYEQYF | TGCGGTGCGTCTCTTACCCACTACGAGCAGTACTTC
. | TRBJ1-5 | . | TRBV6-1 | CASSEERAAGHQPQHF | TGTGCCAGCAGTGAAGAAAGAGCGGCAGGGCATCAGCCCCAGCATTTT
. | TRBJ1-6 | . | TRBV5-1 | CASSLDELSPLHF | TGCGCCAGCAGCTTGGACGAGTTGTCACCCCTCCACTTT
TRBD2 | TRBJ2-7 | . | TRBV5-1 | CASSSPGQGGLAGGEQYF | TGCGCCAGCAGCTCCCCGGGACAGGGGGGACTAGCGGGAGGTGAGCAGTACTTC
TRBD2 | TRBJ2-5 | . | TRBV9 | CASSVGSSGTSGRRGETQYF | TGTGCCAGCAGCGTAGGGTCTAGTGGGACTAGCGGGAGGAGAGGAGAGACCCAGTACTTC
. | TRBJ2-3 | . | TRBV19 | CASSIVASTDTQYF | TGTGCCAGTAGTATAGTAGCGAGCACAGATACGCAGTATTTT
. | TRBJ1-5 | once | TRBV4-1 | CASSQDQGSNQPQHF | TGCGCCAGCAGCCAAGATCAAGGGAGCAATCAGCCCCAGCATTTT
. | TRBJ2-7 | . | TRBV4-1 | CASSHTTANSYEQYF | TGCGCCAGCAGCCACACGACAGCTAACTCCTACGAGCAGTACTTC
TRBD1 | TRBJ1-2 | . | TRBV6-5 | CASRETGGEYGYTF | TGTGCCAGCAGAGAGACAGGGGGGGAGTATGGCTACACCTTC
. | TRBJ1-5 | . | TRBV28 | CASRMFGDSNQPQHF | TGTGCCAGCAGGATGTTTGGGGATAGCAATCAGCCCCAGCATTTT
. | TRBJ2-2 | few | TRBV6-5 | CASVGLINTGELFF | TGTGCCAGCGTTGGACTGATAAACACCGGGGAGCTGTTTTTT
. | TRBJ2-1 | . | TRBV5-1 | CASSPGIQPQGWSEQFF | TGCGCCAGCAGCCCGGGGATACAGCCCCAGGGTTGGAGTGAGCAGTTCTTC
. | TRBJ2-3 | . | TRBV9 | CASSVDGWGTDTQYF | TGTGCCAGCAGCGTAGACGGTTGGGGCACAGATACGCAGTATTTT
. | TRBJ1-2 | once | TRBV7-3 | CASRPNRGYGYTF | TGTGCCAGCAGGCCTAACAGAGGCTATGGCTACACCTTC
. | TRBJ2-5 | . | TRBV19 | CASSIGGGLETQYF | TGTGCCAGTAGTATAGGAGGGGGGCTGGAGACCCAGTACTTC
. | TRBJ2-3 | . | TRBV9 | CASSVGFGDTQYF | TGTGCCAGCAGCGTCGGTTTTGGAGATACGCAGTATTTT